Below are 31 T cell receptor beta chains sequenced from a single sample in a study of T cell changes during pregnancy in multiple sclerosis. Clones were read by immunoSEQ multiplex PCR, and TCRdb kept only the in-frame ones, dropping some. The data show under 130,000 clones, approximately 89% seen once. The sequences come from peripheral blood, collected after pregnancy. The receptors stem from a female donor with multiple sclerosis, enrolled in a pregnancy study.

The V gene is TRBV25-1, the J gene TRBJ1-1; no firm D call. The germline V gene has CDR1 MGHDK and CDR2 SYGVNS. The CDR3 length is 13 residues. Deletions cut 3 bases from V and 0 bases from J, with 5 bases between. The CDR3 nucleotides are TGTGCCAGCAGTGATTCCATGAACACTGAAGCTTTCTTT. Amino acid sequence: CASSDSMNTEAFF.

The chain uses TRBV5-6 and TRBJ1-2; D is perhaps TRBD1 (6 bases). CDR3 length equals 14 residues. V was shortened by 4 bases and J by 2 bases, with 12 bases between the two germline ends. Germline CDR1 reads SGHDT; CDR2 reads YYEEEE. CDR3 DNA sequence: TGTGCCAGCAGCCCTGGACAGACAAACTATGGCTACACCTTC. This encodes CASSPGQTNYGYTF.

V gene TRBV28 combines with J gene TRBJ2-3; 8 positions agree with TRBD2. Germline CDR1 and CDR2: MDHEN and SYDVKM. Unmatched junction bases numbered 5, after V lost 5 bases and J lost 1 base. CDR3 length: 15 residues. The CDR3 DNA is TGTGCCAGCAGTATTTTTAGCGGGGGCACAGATACGCAGTATTTT. It yields the protein CASSIFSGGTDTQYF.

V gene TRBV18 combines with J gene TRBJ1-2, with TRBD1 matching over 9 bases. With 0 bases clipped from V and 3 bases from J, the junction kept 2 bases outside the gene matches. The V gene's germline CDR1 is KGHSH and CDR2 LQKENI. The CDR3 has 15 residues. DNA for the CDR3: TGTGCCAGCTCACCACCACAGGGGGCGCACTATGGCTACACCTTC. Its protein is CASSPPQGAHYGYTF.

This chain uses TRBV13 with TRBJ1-2, with 8 bases lining up with TRBD1. CDR1 and CDR2 from the germline V gene are PRHDT and FYEKMQ (reference sequence). The length of the CDR3 is 15 residues. Losses at the gene ends were 5 bases for V and 8 bases for J; bases not matched to a gene: 13. CDR3 residues: CASSEGRDRRGGYTF. The CDR3 coding sequence is TGTGCCAGCAGCGAAGGCCGGGACAGGCGGGGAGGCTACACCTTC.

This clone was seen ten or more times. The gene calls are TRBV11-2 and TRBJ2-1; the match to TRBD1 covers 10 bases. V trimming: 3 bases; J trimming: 7 bases; junction bases outside the gene matches: 3. This CDR3 comprises 14 residues. Germline V gene lookup returns CDR1 SGHAT and CDR2 FQNNGV. For the CDR3, the DNA is TGTGCCAGCAGCTTGGGACAGGGGTTGAATGAGCAGTTCTTC. It yields the protein CASSLGQGLNEQFF.

V gene TRBV7-9 combines with J gene TRBJ2-3, with 8 bases matching TRBD2. The CDR3 is 14 amino acids. Germline V CDR1 and CDR2: SEHNR, FQNEAQ (reference sequence). V was pared by 0 bases and J by 8 bases, with 4 bases of the junction left unmatched. CDR3 DNA: TGTGCCAGCAGCTTAGCCTTAACTAGCGGTACGCAGTATTTT. It translates to CASSLALTSGTQYF.

J is TRBJ2-3 and V is TRBV6-1; possible D gene TRBD2, 5 bases. The germline CDR1 and CDR2 sequences are MNHNS and SASEGT. CDR3 length: 17 amino acids. Trimming removed 2 bases at V and 1 base at J, with 16 bases between. The CDR3 nucleotides read TGTGCCAGCAGTGAATTTACGGACTTAGATCGCACAGATACGCAGTATTTT. This encodes CASSEFTDLDRTDTQYF.

The chain carries TRBV16 and TRBJ1-2; D unresolved. The CDR3 has 16 amino acids. In germline, CDR1 is KGHSY, CDR2 FQNENV. Deletions cut 1 base from V and 4 bases from J, with 16 bases between. In DNA form, the CDR3 reads TGTGCCAGCAGCCAATGGAGAAAAGATGCGGGCTATGGCTACACCTTC. Translated: CASSQWRKDAGYGYTF.

The chain is built from TRBV4-1 and TRBJ2-3; a weak D match, TRBD2 (6 bases). In germline, CDR1 is MGHRA, CDR2 YSYEKL. CDR3 length equals 16 residues. Trimming shortened V by 1 base and J by 1 base, and 12 bases separated the two germline ends. CDR3 region: CASSQGGLAGTDTQYF. The CDR3 DNA is TGCGCCAGCAGCCAAGGAGGCTTAGCGGGCACAGATACGCAGTATTTT.

The V call is TRBV7-3, the J call TRBJ1-2; 8 bases line up with TRBD1. Germline CDR1 SGHTA, CDR2 FQGTGA. The CDR3 loop spans 17 amino acids. J lost 2 bases, V lost 0 bases, and 8 bases had no gene match. CDR3 sequence (DNA): TGTGCCAGCAGCTTAACTGAGACAGGGGTATCCAACTATGGCTACACCTTC. It specifies CASSLTETGVSNYGYTF.

This chain joins TRBV4-2 and TRBJ2-5; TRBD2 matches 7 bases. The junction had 19 bases not matched to a gene; V was cut back by 0 bases and J by 9 bases. Germline V CDR1 and CDR2: LGHNA, YNFKEQ. CDR3 length: 18 residues. CDR3 protein: CASSQEGGGGLPVPPQYF. DNA for the CDR3: TGTGCCAGCAGCCAAGAAGGTGGGGGGGGACTTCCTGTTCCGCCCCAGTACTTC.

The CDR3 loop reads CASSFGQRNSPLHF. DNA for the CDR3: TGCGCCAGCAGCTTCGGACAGAGGAATTCACCCCTCCACTTT. The chain joins TRBV5-1 to TRBJ1-6; a possible D gene is TRBD1 (6 bases). Germline V lookup: CDR1 SGHRS, CDR2 YFSETQ. V was trimmed by 2 bases and J by 7 bases, leaving 10 bases between them. This CDR3 comprises 14 residues. The entire variable domain, with the rest obtained from reference TRBV5-1 and TRBJ1-6, is as follows: KAGVTQTPRYLIKTRGQQVTLSCSPISGHRSVSWYQQTPGQGLQFLFEYFSETQRNKGNFPGRFSGRQFSNSRSEMNVSTLELGDSALYLCASSFGQRNSPLHFGNGTRLTVT.

This chain uses TRBV19 with TRBJ2-1, with 8 bases that match TRBD2. The CDR3 has 15 residues. The V segment lost 0 bases and the J segment 2 bases; nucleotides outside the gene matches: 0. Germline V gene data show CDR1 as LNHDA and CDR2 as SQIVND (reference sequence). The CDR3 DNA sequence: TGTGCCAGTAGTATAGATAGCGGGGCCTACAATGAGCAGTTCTTC. Amino acid sequence: CASSIDSGAYNEQFF.

This rearrangement joins TRBV2 to TRBJ2-5, with D tentatively TRBD2 (5 bases). CDR1 and CDR2 from the germline V gene are SNHLY and FYNNEI. V dropped 7 bases and J dropped 7 bases, with 19 bases sitting between them. The length of the CDR3 is 14 residues. The CDR3 loop reads CASNPEGLLGTQYF. The CDR3 nucleotides read TGTGCCAGCAATCCCGAGGGCCTACTGGGGACCCAGTACTTC.

This clone was found a few times. This chain links TRBV20-1 with TRBJ2-3; no definite D call. There are 11 residues in the CDR3. Germline CDR1 and CDR2: DFQATT and SNEGSKA (reference sequence). The V end was cut by 6 bases, the J end by 6 bases, with 10 bases between. CDR3 coding DNA: TGCAGTGCCCGTTTTATCGATACGCAGTATTTT. Translated, it gives CSARFIDTQYF.

This chain connects TRBV2 to TRBJ2-1; D is perhaps TRBD1 (6 bases). Between the trimmed V and J ends, which lost 4 bases and 10 bases, there was a span of 8 bases. Germline V gene data show CDR1 as SNHLY and CDR2 as FYNNEI. The length of the CDR3 is 11 residues. The CDR3 here is CASSVTGEQFF. CDR3 nucleotide sequence: TGTGCCAGCAGTGTAACAGGGGAGCAGTTCTTC.

For the CDR3, the DNA is TGTGCCAGCAGCGTAAATGGAGGGAATGAAAAACTGTTTTTT. It specifies CASSVNGGNEKLFF. The rearrangement joins TRBV9 to TRBJ1-4; D is unclear. The CDR3 loop spans 14 amino acids. V lost 1 base and J lost 5, with 9 bases in between. Per the germline V gene, CDR1 is SGDLS and CDR2 is YYNGEE.

This chain connects TRBV4-2 to TRBJ2-7; possibly TRBD2 for D (5 bases). The CDR3 length is 13 residues. CDR1 and CDR2 (germline): LGHNA, YNFKEQ. V lost 4 bases to trimming and J lost 6 bases, with 13 bases between them. This chain's CDR3 is CASSPERVREQYF. CDR3 sequence (DNA): TGTGCCAGCAGCCCCGAGAGGGTCCGCGAGCAGTACTTC.

J is TRBJ2-7 and V is TRBV7-6; a possible D gene is TRBD1 (6 bases). Germline lookup yields CDR1 SGHVS and CDR2 FNYEAQ. The CDR3 is 13 amino acids. V lost 5 bases and J 6 bases, leaving 14 bases between the germline ends. The CDR3 loop reads CASSPLTGPEQYF. The CDR3 DNA is TGTGCCAGCAGCCCGCTGACAGGCCCCGAGCAGTACTTC.

The chain couples TRBV5-4 to TRBJ1-2; 9 bases map to TRBD1. The germline V gene encodes CDR1 SGHNT and CDR2 YYREEE (reference sequence). The V segment lost 4 bases and the J segment 4 bases; nucleotides outside the gene matches: 5. The CDR3 length is 14 residues. CDR3 DNA: TGTGCCAGCAGCAACCTACAGGGGGCCTATGGCTACACCTTC. Its protein is CASSNLQGAYGYTF.

The rearrangement links TRBV19 to TRBJ2-7; no clear D. The germline gives CDR1 LNHDA, CDR2 SQIVND (reference sequence). Trimming left V 6 bases short and J 1 base short, with 13 bases between. The CDR3 runs 14 residues. CDR3 DNA: TGTGCCAGTAGCGAACAGAGAACTTCCTACGAGCAGTACTTC. Amino acid sequence: CASSEQRTSYEQYF.

This clone was seen a handful of times. The chain combines TRBV5-6 with TRBJ1-1, with 11 bases identical to TRBD1. CDR3 length: 13 amino acids. Looked up from germline, CDR1 is SGHDT and CDR2 is YYEEEE. V lost 5 bases to trimming and J lost 6 bases; unmatched junction nucleotides: 3. The CDR3 reads CASSQDRGPEAFF. The CDR3 bases are TGTGCCAGCAGTCAGGACAGGGGGCCTGAAGCTTTCTTT.

This clone has just a few counts. The chain employs TRBV30 and TRBJ1-1, with TRBD1 as a possible D gene (5 bases). The CDR3 has 11 residues. Trimming cost V 5 bases and J 1 base, with 5 bases left between them. CDR1 is GTSNPN, CDR2 SVGIG, per germline (reference sequence). CDR3 bases: TGTGCCTGGGACAGGAACACTGAAGCTTTCTTT. This encodes CAWDRNTEAFF.

The chain is built from TRBV9 and TRBJ2-7; TRBD2 matches 7 bases. This CDR3 comprises 16 residues. Germline values: CDR1 SGDLS, CDR2 YYNGEE. The junction had 18 bases not matched to a gene; V was cut back by 3 bases and J by 9 bases. CDR3 sequence reads: CASSADRGSSFDGQYF. CDR3 bases: TGTGCCAGCAGCGCTGACCGCGGGAGTAGTTTTGACGGGCAGTACTTC.

The chain employs TRBV14 and TRBJ2-7, with 8 positions matching TRBD1. V trimming: 1 base; J trimming: 4 bases; junction bases outside the gene matches: 3. This CDR3 is 14 amino acids long. CDR1 is SGHDN and CDR2 is FVKESK in the germline V gene. The CDR3, as DNA: TGTGCCAGCAGCCAAGCCAGGGGGCTATACGAGCAGTACTTC. Amino acid sequence: CASSQARGLYEQYF.

The chain links TRBV18 to TRBJ1-5; 7 bases align to TRBD1. With 4 bases clipped from V and 2 bases from J, the junction kept 5 bases outside the gene matches. CDR1 and CDR2 from the germline V gene are KGHSH and LQKENI. The CDR3 sequence is 15 residues long. The CDR3, as DNA: TGTGCCAGCTCACAAGGGGGCAGCGGCAATCAGCCCCAGCATTTT. Amino acid sequence: CASSQGGSGNQPQHF.

CDR3 nucleotides: TGCGCCAGCAGCTTGGCATCTAGCGGAAACACAGATACGCAGTATTTT. It is translated as CASSLASSGNTDTQYF. This chain joins TRBV5-1 and TRBJ2-3; 7 bases match TRBD2. V dropped 0 bases and J dropped 2; count of bases not matched to a gene: 6. CDR1 and CDR2 (germline): SGHRS, YFSETQ. The CDR3 runs 16 residues.

In its sample, this clone was seen once. The chain carries TRBV19 and TRBJ2-3; no clear D gene. CDR1 is LNHDA, CDR2 SQIVND, per germline (reference sequence). V was shortened by 7 bases and J by 1 base, with 6 bases between the two germline ends. CDR3 length equals 12 residues. DNA for the CDR3: TGTGCCAGTAATCGAGGCACAGATACGCAGTATTTT. Translating it yields CASNRGTDTQYF.

CDR3 protein: CASGLLAGGNQPQHF. The CDR3 bases are TGTGCTAGTGGTTTGTTGGCGGGGGGCAATCAGCCCCAGCATTTT. The chain recombines TRBV12-5 with TRBJ1-5, with a weak D call TRBD1 (5 bases). CDR3 length equals 15 residues. The V gene's germline CDR1 is LGHNT and CDR2 FRNRAP. V lost 2 bases and J 2 bases, leaving 10 bases between the germline ends.

This clone was seen only once. An end of the junction differs from the germline gene, which may be a read error. This rearrangement joins TRBV7-7 to TRBJ2-7, with D maybe TRBD2 (5 bases). Germline V gene data show CDR1 as SSHAT and CDR2 as FNYEAQ (reference sequence). The CDR3 runs to 15 residues. CDR3 amino acids: CASSLGSGVQYEQYF. CDR3 in DNA: TGTGCTAGCAGCTTAGGATCCGGGGTCCAGTACGAGCAGTACTTC.